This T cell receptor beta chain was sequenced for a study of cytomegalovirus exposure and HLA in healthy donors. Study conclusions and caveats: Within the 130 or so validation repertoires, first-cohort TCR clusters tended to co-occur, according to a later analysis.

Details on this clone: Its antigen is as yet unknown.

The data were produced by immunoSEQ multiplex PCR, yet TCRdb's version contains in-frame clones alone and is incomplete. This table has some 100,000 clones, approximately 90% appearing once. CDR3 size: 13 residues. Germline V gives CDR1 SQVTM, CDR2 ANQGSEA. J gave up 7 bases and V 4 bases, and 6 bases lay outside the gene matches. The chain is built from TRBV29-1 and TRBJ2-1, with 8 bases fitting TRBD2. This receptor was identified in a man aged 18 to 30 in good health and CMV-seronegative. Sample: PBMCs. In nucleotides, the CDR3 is TGCAGCGTTGTAGTAGCGGGAAGGAATGAGCAGTTCTTC. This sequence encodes CSVVVAGRNEQFF.